This T cell receptor beta chain is from a study of chemoradiotherapy in HPV16-positive cancers. Study details: Functional T-cell assays on two HPV16-positive patients' cells defined candidate HPV-specific clones and common TCR motifs.

In the case of this clone: Its specificity is not known.

Notes on the study in general: Only two HPV16-positive patients supplied the functional HPV-specificity definition. During treatment, candidate HPV-specific clones and E7-related motifs expanded in tumor.

Data came from immunoSEQ multiplex PCR; TCRdb stores just in-frame clones and leaves some out. The sample consists of about 68,000 clones, almost 90% of them appearing once. Repeated repertoire sampling spanned the course of chemoradiotherapy. This CDR3 has 11 residues. Trimming at V came to 5 bases and at J to 13 bases, leaving 8 bases not matched to a gene. Per germline, CDR1 SEHNR and CDR2 FQNEAQ (reference sequence). The rearrangement joins TRBV7-9 to TRBJ2-7; 7 bases are a match to TRBD2. The sequence derives from a human donor with HPV-associated anogenital cancer. The starting material was blood, obtained from a patient who underwent chemoradiotherapy. The chain's CDR3 is CASSPGGTIYF. The DNA for the CDR3 is TGTGCCAGCAGCCCCGGCGGGACTATATACTTC.